This entry lists 10 T cell receptor beta chains sequenced from one sample in a study of T cells in localized non-small cell lung cancer. The data were produced by immunoSEQ multiplex PCR, yet TCRdb's version contains in-frame clones alone and is incomplete. The data show some 41,000 clones, around 90% seen once. The material was PBMCs, obtained before any cancer treatment. These receptors originate from a woman between 40 and 69 years old with stage II lung adenocarcinoma.

The chain combines TRBV2 with TRBJ1-3; D not certain. The CDR3 is made up of 14 amino acids. Trimming shortened V by 4 bases and J by 0 bases, and 7 bases separated the two germline ends. The germline CDR1 and CDR2 sequences are SNHLY and FYNNEI. CDR3 sequence: CASSGTRSGNTIYF. CDR3 nucleotide sequence: TGTGCCAGCAGTGGGACGCGCTCTGGAAACACCATATATTTT.

This rearrangement joins TRBV6-4 to TRBJ2-7; D might be TRBD1 or TRBD2, each matching 5 bases. CDR1 MRHNA and CDR2 SNTAGT come from the germline V gene. Trimming stripped 0 bases from V and 7 bases from J, with 7 bases between. CDR3 size: 12 residues. CDR3 sequence reads: CASSDSWGEQYF. The CDR3 region has the DNA TGTGCCAGCAGTGACTCATGGGGGGAGCAGTACTTC.

The rearrangement links TRBV19 to TRBJ1-2; a weak D match, TRBD1 (5 bases). The CDR3 consists of 18 residues. Germline-derived CDR1 and CDR2 are LNHDA and SQIVND (reference sequence). Trimming pared 7 bases from V and 0 bases from J, leaving 24 bases between. The CDR3 protein is CASTAPGDPREANYGYTF. CDR3 in DNA: TGTGCCAGTACGGCCCCCGGGGACCCGAGGGAGGCTAACTATGGCTACACCTTC.

The chain recombines TRBV5-5 with TRBJ2-3; unclear D gene. Trimming pared 0 bases from V and 1 base from J, leaving 6 bases between. The CDR3 extends over 14 amino acids. Germline V gene sequence: CDR1 SGHKS, CDR2 YYEKEE (reference sequence). CDR3 protein: CASSLVSGTDTQYF. The DNA for the CDR3 is TGTGCCAGCAGCTTGGTCAGCGGCACAGATACGCAGTATTTT.

This rearrangement joins TRBV5-1 to TRBJ1-3; D unclear. Germline values: CDR1 SGHRS, CDR2 YFSETQ. The CDR3 is made up of 16 amino acids. Trimming stripped 4 bases from V and 0 bases from J, with 14 bases between. CDR3 sequence reads: CASSHSDFSSGNTIYF. In DNA form, the CDR3 reads TGCGCCAGCAGCCATTCCGACTTCAGCTCTGGAAACACCATATATTTT.

The rearrangement uses TRBV7-2 and TRBJ2-3; 11 nucleotides align to TRBD2. The CDR3 is made up of 15 amino acids. The V and J ends lost 5 bases and 3 bases, in that order; junction bases with no gene match: 4. In germline, CDR1 is SGHTA, CDR2 FQGNSA. The CDR3: CASSASSGGTDTQYF. As DNA, the CDR3 is TGTGCCAGCAGCGCCTCTAGCGGGGGGACAGATACGCAGTATTTT.

The J gene is TRBJ2-7, the V gene TRBV19; TRBD1 matches at 8 bases. The CDR3 totals 15 residues. Germline loops: CDR1 LNHDA, CDR2 SQIVND (reference sequence). The V segment lost 11 bases and the J segment 1 base; nucleotides outside the gene matches: 13. Here the CDR3 reads CAPHSRQGSSYEQYF. The CDR3, as DNA: TGTGCCCCACATTCGCGACAGGGGTCATCCTACGAGCAGTACTTC.

The rearrangement links TRBV4-1 to TRBJ2-7; maybe TRBD1 (6 bases). Looked up from germline, CDR1 is MGHRA and CDR2 is YSYEKL. V was trimmed by 1 base and J by 1 base, leaving 11 bases between them. This CDR3 is 15 amino acids long. For the CDR3, the DNA is TGCGCCAGCAGCCAAGTGACAGGAACTTCCTACGAGCAGTACTTC. Translated, it gives CASSQVTGTSYEQYF.

J is TRBJ2-1 and V is TRBV28; 9 nucleotides line up with TRBD2. Germline assignment: CDR1 MDHEN and CDR2 SYDVKM. The CDR3 contains 15 residues. Trimming removed 2 bases from V and 5 bases from J; junction bases left unmatched: 4. CDR3 sequence: CASSLAGGPNNEQFF. CDR3 in DNA: TGTGCCAGCAGTTTAGCGGGAGGGCCGAACAATGAGCAGTTCTTC.

The V and J genes are TRBV7-3 and TRBJ1-1; D is uncertain. Deletions cut 5 bases from V and 0 bases from J, with 13 bases between. Germline lookup yields CDR1 SGHTA and CDR2 FQGTGA. The CDR3 extends over 15 amino acids. CDR3 sequence reads: CASSQNPQMNTEAFF. The CDR3 DNA is TGTGCCAGCAGCCAAAACCCCCAAATGAACACTGAAGCTTTCTTT.